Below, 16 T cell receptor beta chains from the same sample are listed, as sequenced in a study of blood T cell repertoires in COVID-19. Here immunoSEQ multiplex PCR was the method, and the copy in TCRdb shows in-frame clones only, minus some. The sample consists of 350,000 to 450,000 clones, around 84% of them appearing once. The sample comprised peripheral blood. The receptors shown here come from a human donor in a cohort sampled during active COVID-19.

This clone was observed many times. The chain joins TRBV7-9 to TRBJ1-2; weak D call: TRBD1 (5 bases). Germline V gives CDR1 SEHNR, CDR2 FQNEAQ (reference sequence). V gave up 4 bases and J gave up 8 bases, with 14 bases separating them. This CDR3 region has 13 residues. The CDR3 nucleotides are TGTGCCAGCAGCTGGGGGGAGCAGGGAGGCTACACCTTC. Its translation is CASSWGEQGGYTF.

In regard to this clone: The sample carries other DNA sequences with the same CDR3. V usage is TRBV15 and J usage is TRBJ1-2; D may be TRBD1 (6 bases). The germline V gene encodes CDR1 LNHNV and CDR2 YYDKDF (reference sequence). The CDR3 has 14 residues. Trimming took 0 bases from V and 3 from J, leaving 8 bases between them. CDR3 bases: TGTGCCACCAGCAGAGACCGGACAGACTATGGCTACACCTTC. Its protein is CATSRDRTDYGYTF.

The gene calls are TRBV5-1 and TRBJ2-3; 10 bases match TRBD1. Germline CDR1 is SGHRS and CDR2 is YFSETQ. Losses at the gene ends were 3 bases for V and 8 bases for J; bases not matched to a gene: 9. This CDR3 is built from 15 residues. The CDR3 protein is CASSSPGTGDITQYF. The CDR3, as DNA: TGCGCCAGCAGCTCCCCCGGGACAGGGGATATTACGCAGTATTTT.

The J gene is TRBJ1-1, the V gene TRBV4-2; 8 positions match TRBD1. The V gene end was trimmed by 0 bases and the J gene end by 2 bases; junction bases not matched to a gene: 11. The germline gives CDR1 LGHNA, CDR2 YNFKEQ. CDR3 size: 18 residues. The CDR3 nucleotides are TGTGCCAGCAGCCAAGACCGACAGCCAGGGGGCTCTAACACTGAAGCTTTCTTT. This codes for CASSQDRQPGGSNTEAFF.

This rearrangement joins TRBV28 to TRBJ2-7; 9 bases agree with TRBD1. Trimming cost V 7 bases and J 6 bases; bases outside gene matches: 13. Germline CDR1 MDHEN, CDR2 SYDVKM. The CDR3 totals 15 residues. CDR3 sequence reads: CASTETRTGEVEQYF. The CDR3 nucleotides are TGTGCCAGCACCGAAACAAGGACAGGGGAGGTCGAGCAGTACTTC.

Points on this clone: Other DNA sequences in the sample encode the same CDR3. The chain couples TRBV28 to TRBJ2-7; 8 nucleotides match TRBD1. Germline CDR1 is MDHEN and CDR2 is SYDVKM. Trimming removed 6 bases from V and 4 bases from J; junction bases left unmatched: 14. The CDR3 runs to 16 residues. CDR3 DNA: TGTGCCAGCAGCCGCGTGGGGGGACAGGAAATGTACGAGCAGTACTTC. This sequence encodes CASSRVGGQEMYEQYF.

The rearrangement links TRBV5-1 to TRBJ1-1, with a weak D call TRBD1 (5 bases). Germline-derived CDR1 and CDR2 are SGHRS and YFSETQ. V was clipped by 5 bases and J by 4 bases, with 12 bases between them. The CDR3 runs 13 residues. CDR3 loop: CASSYDRVTEAFF. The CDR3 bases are TGCGCCAGCAGTTACGACAGAGTCACTGAAGCTTTCTTT.

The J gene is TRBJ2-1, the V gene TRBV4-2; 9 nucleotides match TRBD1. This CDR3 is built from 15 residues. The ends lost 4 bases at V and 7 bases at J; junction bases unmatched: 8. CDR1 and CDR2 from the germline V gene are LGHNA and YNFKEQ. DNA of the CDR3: TGTGCCAGCAGCCTAGGGACAGGGTGGGAGAATGAGCAGTTCTTC. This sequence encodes CASSLGTGWENEQFF.

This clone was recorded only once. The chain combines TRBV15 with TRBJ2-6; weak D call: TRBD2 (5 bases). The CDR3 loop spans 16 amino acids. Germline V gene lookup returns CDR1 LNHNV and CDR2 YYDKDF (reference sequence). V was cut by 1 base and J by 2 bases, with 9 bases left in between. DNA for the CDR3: TGTGCCACCAGCAGAGGGCACGGGGCTGGGGCCAACGTCCTGACTTTC. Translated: CATSRGHGAGANVLTF.

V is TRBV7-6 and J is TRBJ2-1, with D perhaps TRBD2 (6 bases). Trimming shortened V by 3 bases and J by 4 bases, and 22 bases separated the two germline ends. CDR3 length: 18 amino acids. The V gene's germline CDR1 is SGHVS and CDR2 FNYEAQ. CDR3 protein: CASSFVPPGLEGYNEQFF. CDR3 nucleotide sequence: TGTGCCAGCAGCTTCGTTCCGCCGGGACTCGAGGGTTACAATGAGCAGTTCTTC.

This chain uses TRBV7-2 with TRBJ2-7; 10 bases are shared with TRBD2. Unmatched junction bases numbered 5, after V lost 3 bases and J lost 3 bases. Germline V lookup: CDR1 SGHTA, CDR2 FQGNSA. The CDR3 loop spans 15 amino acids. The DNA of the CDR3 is TGTGCCAGCAGCTTTTCCGGGACTAGCGTCTACGAGCAGTACTTC. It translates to CASSFSGTSVYEQYF.

The CDR3 nucleotides read TGTGCCAGCAGCTTAGCGGCGGGGACCAACACCGGGGAGCTGTTTTTT. Translated: CASSLAAGTNTGELFF. This chain uses TRBV7-9 with TRBJ2-2, with D perhaps matching TRBD2 (6 bases). This CDR3 is 16 amino acids long. Trimming took 0 bases from V and 2 from J, leaving 10 bases between them. Germline values: CDR1 SEHNR, CDR2 FQNEAQ (reference sequence).

The CDR3 DNA sequence: TGTGCCAGCAGCTCGAGGGGGCAGCCTGAGGGAGGTCAGCCCCAGCATTTT. Amino acid sequence: CASSSRGQPEGGQPQHF. V is TRBV21-1 and J is TRBJ1-5; no DNA check was done on the table's D call, TRBD1. TRBV21-1 is marked as a pseudogene. The CDR3 runs 17 residues.

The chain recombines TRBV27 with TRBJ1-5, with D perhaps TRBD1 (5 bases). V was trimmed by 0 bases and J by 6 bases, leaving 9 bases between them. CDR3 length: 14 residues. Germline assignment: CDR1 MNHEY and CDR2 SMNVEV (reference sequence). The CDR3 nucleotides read TGTGCCAGCAGTTTATCATGGGGCTCTCAGCCCCAGCATTTT. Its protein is CASSLSWGSQPQHF.

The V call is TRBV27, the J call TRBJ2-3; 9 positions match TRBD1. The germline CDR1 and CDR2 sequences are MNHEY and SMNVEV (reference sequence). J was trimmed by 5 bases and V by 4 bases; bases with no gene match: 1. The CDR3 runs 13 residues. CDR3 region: CASSSTGGDTQYF. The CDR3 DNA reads TGTGCCAGCAGTTCGACAGGGGGAGATACGCAGTATTTT.

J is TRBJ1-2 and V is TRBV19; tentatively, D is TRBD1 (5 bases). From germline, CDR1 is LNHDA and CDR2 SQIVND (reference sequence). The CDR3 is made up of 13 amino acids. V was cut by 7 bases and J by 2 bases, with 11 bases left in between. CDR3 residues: CASTLTENYGYTF. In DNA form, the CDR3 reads TGTGCCAGTACTCTGACAGAGAACTATGGCTACACCTTC.